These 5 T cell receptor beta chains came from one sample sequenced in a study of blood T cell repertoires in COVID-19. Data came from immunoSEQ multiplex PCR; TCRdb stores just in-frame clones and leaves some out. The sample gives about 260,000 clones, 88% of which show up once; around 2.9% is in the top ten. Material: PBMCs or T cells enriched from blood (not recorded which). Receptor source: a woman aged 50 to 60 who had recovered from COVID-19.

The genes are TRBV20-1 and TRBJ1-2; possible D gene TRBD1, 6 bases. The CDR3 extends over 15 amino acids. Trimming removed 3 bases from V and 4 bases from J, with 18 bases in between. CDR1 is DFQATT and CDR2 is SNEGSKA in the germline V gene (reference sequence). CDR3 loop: CSASSDGRGPYGYTF. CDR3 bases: TGCAGTGCTAGTTCGGATGGCAGGGGCCCCTATGGCTACACCTTC.

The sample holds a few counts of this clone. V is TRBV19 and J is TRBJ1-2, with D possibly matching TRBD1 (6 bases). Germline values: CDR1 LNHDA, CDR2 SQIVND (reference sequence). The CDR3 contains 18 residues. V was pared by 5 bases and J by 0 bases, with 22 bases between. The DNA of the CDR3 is TGTGCCAGTAGTCCCTCCACAGGGAGCAGAAGAACTAACTATGGCTACACCTTC. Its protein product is CASSPSTGSRRTNYGYTF.

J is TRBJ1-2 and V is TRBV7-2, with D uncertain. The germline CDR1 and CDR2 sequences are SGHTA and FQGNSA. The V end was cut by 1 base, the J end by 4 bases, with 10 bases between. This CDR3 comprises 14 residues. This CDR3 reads CASSLGIGSYGYTF. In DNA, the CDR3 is TGTGCCAGCAGCTTAGGGATTGGGAGCTATGGCTACACCTTC.

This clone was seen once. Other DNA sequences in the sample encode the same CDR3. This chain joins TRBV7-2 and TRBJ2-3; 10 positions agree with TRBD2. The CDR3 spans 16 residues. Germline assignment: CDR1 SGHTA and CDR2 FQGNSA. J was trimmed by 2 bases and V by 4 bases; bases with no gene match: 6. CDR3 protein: CASSSRTSGSTDTQYF. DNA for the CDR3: TGTGCCAGCAGCTCGAGGACTAGCGGATCCACAGATACGCAGTATTTT. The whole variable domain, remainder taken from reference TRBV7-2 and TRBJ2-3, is GAGVSQSPSNKVTEKGKDVELRCDPISGHTALYWYRQSLGQGLEFLIYFQGNSAPDKSGLPSDRFSAERTGGSVSTLTIQRTQQEDSAVYLCASSSRTSGSTDTQYFGPGTRLTVL.

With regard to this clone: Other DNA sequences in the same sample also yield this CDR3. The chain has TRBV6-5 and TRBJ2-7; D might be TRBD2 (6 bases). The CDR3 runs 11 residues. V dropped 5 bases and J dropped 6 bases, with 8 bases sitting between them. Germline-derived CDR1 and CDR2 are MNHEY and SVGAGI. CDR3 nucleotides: TGTGCCAGCAGTCAGGGAGGCGAGCAGTACTTC. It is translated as CASSQGGEQYF.